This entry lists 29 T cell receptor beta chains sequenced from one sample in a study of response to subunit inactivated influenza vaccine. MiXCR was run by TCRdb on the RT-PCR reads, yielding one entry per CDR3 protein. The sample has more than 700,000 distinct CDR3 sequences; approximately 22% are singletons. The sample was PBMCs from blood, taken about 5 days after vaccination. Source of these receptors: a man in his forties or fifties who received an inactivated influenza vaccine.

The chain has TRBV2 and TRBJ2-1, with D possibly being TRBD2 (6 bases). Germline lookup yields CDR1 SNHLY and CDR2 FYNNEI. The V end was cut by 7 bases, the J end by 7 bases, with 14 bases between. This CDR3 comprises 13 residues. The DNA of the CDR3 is TGTGCCAGCACCTTGACTAGTAAGAATGAGCAGTTCTTC. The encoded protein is CASTLTSKNEQFF.

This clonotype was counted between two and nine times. The CDR3 bases are TGCGCCAGCAGCTCGGGACCACGGGGGGCGGAGCAGTTCTTC. Translating gives CASSSGPRGAEQFF. The chain has TRBV5-1 and TRBJ2-1; maybe TRBD2 (7 bases). V was pared by 3 bases and J by 10 bases, with 17 bases between. Germline CDR1 and CDR2: SGHRS and YFSETQ. This CDR3 is built from 14 residues.

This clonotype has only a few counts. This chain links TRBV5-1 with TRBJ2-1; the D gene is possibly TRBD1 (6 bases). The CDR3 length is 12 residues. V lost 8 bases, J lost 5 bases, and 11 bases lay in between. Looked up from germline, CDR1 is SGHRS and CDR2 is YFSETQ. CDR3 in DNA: TGCGCCAGTAACAGGGCCAACAATGAGCAGTTCTTC. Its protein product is CASNRANNEQFF.

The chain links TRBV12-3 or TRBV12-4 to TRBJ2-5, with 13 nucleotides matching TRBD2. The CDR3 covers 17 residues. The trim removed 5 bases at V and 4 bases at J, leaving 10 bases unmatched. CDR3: CASSRSGTSGVGETQYF. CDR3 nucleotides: TGTGCCAGCAGTCGTAGTGGGACTAGCGGGGTGGGAGAGACCCAGTACTTC.

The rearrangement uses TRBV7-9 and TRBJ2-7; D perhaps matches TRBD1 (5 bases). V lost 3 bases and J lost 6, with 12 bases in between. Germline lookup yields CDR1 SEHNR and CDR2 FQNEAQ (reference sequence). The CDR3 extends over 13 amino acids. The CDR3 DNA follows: TGTGCCAGCAGCTTCCTTGGGCAGGGCGAGCAGTACTTC. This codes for CASSFLGQGEQYF. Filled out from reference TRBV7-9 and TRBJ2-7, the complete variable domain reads DTGVSQNPRHKITKRGQNVTFRCDPISEHNRLYWYRQTLGQGPEFLTYFQNEAQLEKSRLLSDRFSAERPKGSFSTLEIQRTEQGDSAMYLCASSFLGQGEQYFGPGTRLTVT.

The CDR3, as DNA: TGCAGTGCTAGGGACTACAGAGGCGACTCTGGAAACACCATATATTTT. Amino acids: CSARDYRGDSGNTIYF. V gene TRBV20-1 combines with J gene TRBJ1-3, with no clear D. The CDR3 runs to 16 residues. V lost 3 bases, J lost 0 bases, and 15 bases lay in between. Per the germline V gene, CDR1 is DFQATT and CDR2 is SNEGSKA (reference sequence).

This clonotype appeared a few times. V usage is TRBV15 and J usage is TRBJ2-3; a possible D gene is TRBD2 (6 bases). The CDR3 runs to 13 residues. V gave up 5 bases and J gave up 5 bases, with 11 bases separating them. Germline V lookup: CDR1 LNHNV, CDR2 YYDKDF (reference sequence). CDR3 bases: TGTGCCACCAGCCGGGGACTGCTAGATACGCAGTATTTT. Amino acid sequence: CATSRGLLDTQYF.

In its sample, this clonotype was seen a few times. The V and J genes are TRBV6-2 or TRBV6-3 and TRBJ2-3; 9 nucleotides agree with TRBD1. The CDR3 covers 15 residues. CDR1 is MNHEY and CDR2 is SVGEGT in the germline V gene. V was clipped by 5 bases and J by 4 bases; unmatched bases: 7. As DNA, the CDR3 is TGTGCCAGCAGTCGGGGGGACAGGGCGGCAGATACGCAGTATTTT. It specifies CASSRGDRAADTQYF.

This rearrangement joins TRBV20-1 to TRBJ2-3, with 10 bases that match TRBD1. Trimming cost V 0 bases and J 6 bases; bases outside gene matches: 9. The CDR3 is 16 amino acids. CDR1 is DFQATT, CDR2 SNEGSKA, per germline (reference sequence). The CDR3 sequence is CSARDFRQGARDTQYF. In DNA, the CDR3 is TGCAGTGCTAGAGACTTCAGACAGGGGGCGAGGGATACGCAGTATTTT.

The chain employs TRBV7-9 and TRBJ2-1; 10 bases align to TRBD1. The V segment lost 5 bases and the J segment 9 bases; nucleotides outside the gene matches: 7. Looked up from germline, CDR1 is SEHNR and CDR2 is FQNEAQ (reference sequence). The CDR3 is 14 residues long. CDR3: CASSPLGTGAEQFF. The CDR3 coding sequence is TGTGCCAGCAGCCCCCTAGGGACAGGGGCTGAGCAGTTCTTC. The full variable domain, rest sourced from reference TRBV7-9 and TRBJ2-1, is DTGVSQNPRHKITKRGQNVTFRCDPISEHNRLYWYRQTLGQGPEFLTYFQNEAQLEKSRLLSDRFSAERPKGSFSTLEIQRTEQGDSAMYLCASSPLGTGAEQFFGPGTRLTVL.

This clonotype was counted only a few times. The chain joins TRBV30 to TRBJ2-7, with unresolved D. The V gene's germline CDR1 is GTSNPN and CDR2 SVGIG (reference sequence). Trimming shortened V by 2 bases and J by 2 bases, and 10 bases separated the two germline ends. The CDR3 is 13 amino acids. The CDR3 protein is CAWSSFLAYEQYF. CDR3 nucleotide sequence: TGTGCCTGGAGTTCGTTCCTAGCCTACGAGCAGTACTTC.

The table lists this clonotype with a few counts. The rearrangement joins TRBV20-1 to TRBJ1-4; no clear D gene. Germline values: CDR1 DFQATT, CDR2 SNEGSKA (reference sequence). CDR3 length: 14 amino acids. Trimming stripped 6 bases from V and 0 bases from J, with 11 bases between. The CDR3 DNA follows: TGCAGTGCCAAAAACATTGCAACTAATGAAAAACTGTTTTTT. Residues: CSAKNIATNEKLFF.

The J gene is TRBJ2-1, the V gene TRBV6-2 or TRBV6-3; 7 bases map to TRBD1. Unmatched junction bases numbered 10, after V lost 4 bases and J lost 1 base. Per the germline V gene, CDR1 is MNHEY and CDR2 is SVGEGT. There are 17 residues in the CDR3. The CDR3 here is CASSLQGTVISYNEQFF. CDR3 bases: TGTGCCAGCAGTTTACAGGGGACAGTTATATCCTACAATGAGCAGTTCTTC.

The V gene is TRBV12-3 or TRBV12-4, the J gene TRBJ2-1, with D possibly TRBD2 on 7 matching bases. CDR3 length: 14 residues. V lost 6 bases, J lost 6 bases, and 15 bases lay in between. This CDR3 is CASSTRRGPNEQFF. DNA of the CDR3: TGTGCCAGCAGCACCCGGCGGGGGCCCAATGAGCAGTTCTTC.

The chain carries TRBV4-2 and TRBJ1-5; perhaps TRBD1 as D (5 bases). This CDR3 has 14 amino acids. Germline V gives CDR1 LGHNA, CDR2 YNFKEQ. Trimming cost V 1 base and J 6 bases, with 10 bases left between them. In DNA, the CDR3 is TGTGCCAGCAGCCAAGGGGCTCAGGGTCAGCCCCAGCATTTT. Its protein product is CASSQGAQGQPQHF.

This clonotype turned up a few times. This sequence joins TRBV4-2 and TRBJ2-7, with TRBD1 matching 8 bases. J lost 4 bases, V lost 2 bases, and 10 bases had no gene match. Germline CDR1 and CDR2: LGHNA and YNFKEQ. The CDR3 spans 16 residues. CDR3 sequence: CASSQPSTGANYEQYF. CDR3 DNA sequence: TGTGCCAGCAGCCAACCCTCGACAGGGGCTAATTACGAGCAGTACTTC.

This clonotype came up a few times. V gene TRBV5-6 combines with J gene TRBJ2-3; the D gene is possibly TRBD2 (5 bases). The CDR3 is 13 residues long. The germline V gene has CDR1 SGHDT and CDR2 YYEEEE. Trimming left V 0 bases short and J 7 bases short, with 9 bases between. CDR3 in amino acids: CASSLATGNTQYF. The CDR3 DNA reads TGTGCCAGCAGCTTGGCCACGGGGAATACGCAGTATTTT.

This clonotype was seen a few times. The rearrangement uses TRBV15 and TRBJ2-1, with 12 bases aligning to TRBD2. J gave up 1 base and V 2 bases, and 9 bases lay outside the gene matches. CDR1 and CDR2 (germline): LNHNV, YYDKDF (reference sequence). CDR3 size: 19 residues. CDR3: CATSRSWGLAGGSYNEQFF. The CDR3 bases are TGTGCCACCAGCAGATCCTGGGGGCTAGCGGGAGGGTCCTACAATGAGCAGTTCTTC.

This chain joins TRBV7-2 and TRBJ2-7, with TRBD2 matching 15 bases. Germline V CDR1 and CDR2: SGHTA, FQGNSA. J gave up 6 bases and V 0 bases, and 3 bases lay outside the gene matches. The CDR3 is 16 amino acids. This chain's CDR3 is CASSLALGLAGGEQYF. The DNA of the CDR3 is TGTGCCAGCAGCTTAGCGCTGGGACTAGCGGGAGGCGAGCAGTACTTC.

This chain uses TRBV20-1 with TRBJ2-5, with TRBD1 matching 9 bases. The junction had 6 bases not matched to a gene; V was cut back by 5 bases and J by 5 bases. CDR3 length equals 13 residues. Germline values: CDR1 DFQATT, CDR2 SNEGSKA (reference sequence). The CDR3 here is CSASQGAGETQYF. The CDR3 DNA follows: TGCAGTGCTTCACAGGGGGCGGGTGAGACCCAGTACTTC.

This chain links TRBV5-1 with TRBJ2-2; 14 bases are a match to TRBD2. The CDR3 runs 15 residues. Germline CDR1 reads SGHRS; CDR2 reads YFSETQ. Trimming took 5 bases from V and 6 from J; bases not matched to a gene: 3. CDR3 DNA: TGCGCCAGCAGGGGACTAGCGGGAGTTCCCGGGGAGCTGTTTTTT. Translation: CASRGLAGVPGELFF.

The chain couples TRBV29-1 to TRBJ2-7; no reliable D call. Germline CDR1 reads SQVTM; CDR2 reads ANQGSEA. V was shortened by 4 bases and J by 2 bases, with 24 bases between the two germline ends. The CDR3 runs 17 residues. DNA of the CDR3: TGCAGCGTTGTCCTCGGTTTCCACGAAATTCGGCCCTACGAGCAGTACTTC. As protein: CSVVLGFHEIRPYEQYF.

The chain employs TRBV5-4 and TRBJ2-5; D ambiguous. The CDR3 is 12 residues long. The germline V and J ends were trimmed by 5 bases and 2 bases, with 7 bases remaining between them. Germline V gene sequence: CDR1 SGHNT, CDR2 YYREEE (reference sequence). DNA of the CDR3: TGTGCCAGCAGAGTCGATCAAGAGACCCAGTACTTC. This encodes CASRVDQETQYF.

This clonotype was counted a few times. The DNA of the CDR3 is TGTGCCAGCAGCTTAAAAAAGCAGGCCTTGAACACTGAAGCTTTCTTT. It yields the protein CASSLKKQALNTEAFF. The chain couples TRBV11-1 to TRBJ1-1; D gene ambiguous. CDR1 and CDR2 (germline): SGHAT, FQDESV (reference sequence). The ends were cut back, 2 bases at V and 0 bases at J, with 13 bases in the middle. The CDR3 is 16 amino acids.

The CDR3 is CAISESNFGGTDTQYF. The CDR3 region has the DNA TGTGCCATCAGTGAGTCGAATTTTGGGGGCACAGATACGCAGTATTTT. The chain employs TRBV10-3 and TRBJ2-3; unclear D gene. V was trimmed by 0 bases and J by 1 base, leaving 11 bases between them. The CDR3 runs to 16 residues. Germline lookup yields CDR1 ENHRY and CDR2 SYGVKD.

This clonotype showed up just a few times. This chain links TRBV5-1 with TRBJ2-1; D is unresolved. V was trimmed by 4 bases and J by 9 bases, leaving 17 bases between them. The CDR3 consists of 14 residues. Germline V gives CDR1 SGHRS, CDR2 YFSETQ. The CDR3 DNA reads TGCGCCAGCAGCAGAGACACCGATTTCTCTGAGCAGTTCTTC. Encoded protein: CASSRDTDFSEQFF.

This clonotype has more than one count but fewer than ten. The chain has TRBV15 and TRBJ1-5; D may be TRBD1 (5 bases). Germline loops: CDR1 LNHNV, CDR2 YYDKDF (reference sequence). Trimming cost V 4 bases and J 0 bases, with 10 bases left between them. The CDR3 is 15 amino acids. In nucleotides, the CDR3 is TGTGCCACCAGCACTGACAGATATAGCAATCAGCCCCAGCATTTT. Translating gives CATSTDRYSNQPQHF. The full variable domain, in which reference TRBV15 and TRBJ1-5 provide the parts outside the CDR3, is DAMVIQNPRYQVTQFGKPVTLSCSQTLNHNVMYWYQQKSSQAPKLLFHYYDKDFNNEADTPDNFQSRRPNTSFCFLDIRSPGLGDTAMYLCATSTDRYSNQPQHFGDGTRLSIL.

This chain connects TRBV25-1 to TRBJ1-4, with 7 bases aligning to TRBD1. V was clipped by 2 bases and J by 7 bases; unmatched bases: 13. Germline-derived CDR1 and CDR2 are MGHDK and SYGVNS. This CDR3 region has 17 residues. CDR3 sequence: CASSEIGTAHGSEKLFF. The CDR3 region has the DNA TGTGCCAGCAGTGAAATTGGGACAGCCCACGGTAGTGAAAAACTGTTTTTT.

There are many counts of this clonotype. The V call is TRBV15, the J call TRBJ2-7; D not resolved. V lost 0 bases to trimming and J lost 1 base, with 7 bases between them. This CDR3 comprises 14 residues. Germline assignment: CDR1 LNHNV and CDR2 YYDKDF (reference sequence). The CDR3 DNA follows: TGTGCCACCAGCAGAGATGTGGGTTCCTACGAGCAGTACTTC. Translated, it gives CATSRDVGSYEQYF. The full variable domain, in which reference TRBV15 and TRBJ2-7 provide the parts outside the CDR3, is DAMVIQNPRYQVTQFGKPVTLSCSQTLNHNVMYWYQQKSSQAPKLLFHYYDKDFNNEADTPDNFQSRRPNTSFCFLDIRSPGLGDTAMYLCATSRDVGSYEQYFGPGTRLTVT.